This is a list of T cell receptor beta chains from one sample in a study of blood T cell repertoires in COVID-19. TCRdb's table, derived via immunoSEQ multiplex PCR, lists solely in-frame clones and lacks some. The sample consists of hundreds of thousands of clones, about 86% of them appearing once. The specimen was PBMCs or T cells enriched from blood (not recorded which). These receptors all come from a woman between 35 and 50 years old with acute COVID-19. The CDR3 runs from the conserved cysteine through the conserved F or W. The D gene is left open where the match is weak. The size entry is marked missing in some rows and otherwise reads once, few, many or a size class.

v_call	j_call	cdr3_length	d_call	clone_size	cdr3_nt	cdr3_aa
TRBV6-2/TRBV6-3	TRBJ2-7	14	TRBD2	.	TGTGCCAGCAGTCTCCTAGCGGGCTCCTACGAGCAGTACTTC	CASSLLAGSYEQYF
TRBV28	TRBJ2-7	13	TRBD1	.	TGTGCCGCTAACAGGGGAAGCAACTACGAGCAGTACTTC	CAANRGSNYEQYF
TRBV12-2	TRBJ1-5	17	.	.	TGTGCAAGTCGCTTAGTTATGTCGGGGGGATTGGTACAGCCCCAGCATTTT	CASRLVMSGGLVQPQHF
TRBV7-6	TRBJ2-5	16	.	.	TGTGCCAGCAGCTTAAACCCGGTACAGGTCCAAGAGACCCAGTACTTC	CASSLNPVQVQETQYF
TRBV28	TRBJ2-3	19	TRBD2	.	TGTGCCAGCAGTTTATTAGGGCGGGGACTAGCGGGAGTAACAGATACGCAGTATTTT	CASSLLGRGLAGVTDTQYF
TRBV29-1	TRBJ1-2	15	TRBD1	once	TGCAGCGTTGAGAGGGCCGGACAGGGGGGGTATGGCTACACCTTC	CSVERAGQGGYGYTF
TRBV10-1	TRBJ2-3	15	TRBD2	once	TGCGCCAGCAGTGATGCTAGCGGGCGCACAGATACGCAGTATTTT	CASSDASGRTDTQYF
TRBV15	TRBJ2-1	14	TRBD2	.	TGTGCCACCAGCAACGGGGGGTCTAACAATGAGCAGTTCTTC	CATSNGGSNNEQFF
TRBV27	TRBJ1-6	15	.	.	TGTGCCAGCAGATTCTGGGGGGGCTATAATTCACCCCTCCACTTT	CASRFWGGYNSPLHF
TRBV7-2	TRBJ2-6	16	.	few	TGTGCCAGCAGCCTAAGAGGGAGCTCTGGGGCCAACGTCCTGACTTTC	CASSLRGSSGANVLTF
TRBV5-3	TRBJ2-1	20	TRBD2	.	TGTGCCAGAAGCTTGGATGGTTGCCCCGACCACTCAACGGCGGGGGATGAGCAGTTCTTC	CARSLDGCPDHSTAGDEQFF
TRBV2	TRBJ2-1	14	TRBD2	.	TGTGCCAGCCGCGGGGGGGGGTTCTACAATGAGCAGTTCTTC	CASRGGGFYNEQFF
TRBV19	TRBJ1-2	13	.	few	TGTGCCAGTAGTATCGTACAGGGTGGTGGCTACACCTTC	CASSIVQGGGYTF
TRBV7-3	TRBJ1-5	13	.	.	TGTGCCAGCAGCCCGTCAGGGGATCAGCCCCAGCATTTT	CASSPSGDQPQHF
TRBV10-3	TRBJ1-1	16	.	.	TGTGCCATCAGTGAGCCCGGACGGGAAGTTGGGACTGAAGCTTTCTTT	CAISEPGREVGTEAFF
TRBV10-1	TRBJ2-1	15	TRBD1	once	TGCGCCAGCAGTGAGTATAGGACAGGGCGCAATGAGCAGTTCTTC	CASSEYRTGRNEQFF
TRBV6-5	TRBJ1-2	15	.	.	TGTGCCAGCAGTAGCGGACAGCCGAACGTCGGGGGCTACACCTTC	CASSSGQPNVGGYTF
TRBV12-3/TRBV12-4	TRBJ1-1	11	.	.	TGTGCCAGCAGTACACAGTTTGAAGCTTTCTTT	CASSTQFEAFF
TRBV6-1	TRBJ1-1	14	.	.	TGTGCCAGCAGTGACCCCGGCGGTGGGGGGAAAGCTTTCTTT	CASSDPGGGGKAFF
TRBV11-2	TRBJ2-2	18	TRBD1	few	TGTGCCAGCAGCCACAAGTACTCCGGGACAGGGGGAACCGGGGAGCTGTTTTTT	CASSHKYSGTGGTGELFF
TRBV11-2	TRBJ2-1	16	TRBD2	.	TGTGCCAGCAGCACCTGGACTAGCGGGAGGTCAGGAGAGCAGTTCTTC	CASSTWTSGRSGEQFF
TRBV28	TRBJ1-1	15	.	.	TGTGCCAGCAGTTTTTCAGGGTTTATGAACACTGAAGCTTTCTTT	CASSFSGFMNTEAFF
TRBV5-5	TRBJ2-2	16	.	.	TGTGCCAGCAGCCCCAGGGCAGGGACGAACACCGGGGAGCTGTTTTTT	CASSPRAGTNTGELFF
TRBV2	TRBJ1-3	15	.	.	TGTGCCAGCAGCGAACAGGGTTTCGACGGAAACACCATATATTTT	CASSEQGFDGNTIYF
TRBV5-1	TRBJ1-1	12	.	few	TGCGCCAGCAGCTTGGGGGCAGGGGAAGCTTTCTTT	CASSLGAGEAFF
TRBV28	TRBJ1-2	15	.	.	TGTGCCAGCAGTTTACCGCAGGGCAGGGACTATGGCTACACCTTC	CASSLPQGRDYGYTF
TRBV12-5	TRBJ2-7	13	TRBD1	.	TGTGCTAGTGGTATGGACAGGGGGCTCGAGCAGTACTTC	CASGMDRGLEQYF
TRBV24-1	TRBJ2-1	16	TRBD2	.	TGTGCCACCAGTGATCCGGCTAGCGGGAGTCTTAATGAGCAGTTCTTC	CATSDPASGSLNEQFF
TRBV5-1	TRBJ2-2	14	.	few	TGCGCCAGCATCACAGGTCCTGGGGCCGGGGAGCTGTTTTTT	CASITGPGAGELFF
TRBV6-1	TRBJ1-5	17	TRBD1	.	TGTGCCAGCAGTGAGGGGTGGGACAGGGGTAGCAATCAGCCCCAGCATTTT	CASSEGWDRGSNQPQHF
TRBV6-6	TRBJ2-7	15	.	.	TGTGCCAGCAGTTACGTAGACCAGGGGTCCTACGAGCAGTACTTC	CASSYVDQGSYEQYF
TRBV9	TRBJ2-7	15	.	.	TGTGCCAGCAGCGTAGAGGCGACTAGTTCCTACGAGCAGTACTTC	CASSVEATSSYEQYF
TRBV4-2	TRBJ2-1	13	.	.	TGTGCCAGCAGCCAAGTCCGTGACAGCGAGCAGTTCTTC	CASSQVRDSEQFF
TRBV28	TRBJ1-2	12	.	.	TGTGCCAGCAGTCTCTTAAACTATGGCTACACCTTC	CASSLLNYGYTF
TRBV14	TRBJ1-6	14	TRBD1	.	TGTGCCAGCAGCCCCGGGACAGGGTTCTCACCCCTCCACTTT	CASSPGTGFSPLHF
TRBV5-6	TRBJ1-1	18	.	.	TGTGCCAGCAGCTGGGTGGCGGGGCCACCTTCCTTGAACACTGAAGCTTTCTTT	CASSWVAGPPSLNTEAFF
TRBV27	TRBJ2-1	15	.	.	TGTGCCAGCAGTTTATCAGGGGGTGCCTACAATGAGCAGTTCTTC	CASSLSGGAYNEQFF
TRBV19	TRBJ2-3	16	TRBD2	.	TGTGCCAGTAGTATAGGACTAGCGCCTAGCACAGATACGCAGTATTTT	CASSIGLAPSTDTQYF
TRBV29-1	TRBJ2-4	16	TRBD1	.	TGCAGCGCCCTACAACAGGGGTCGATAGCCAAAAACATTCAGTACTTC	CSALQQGSIAKNIQYF
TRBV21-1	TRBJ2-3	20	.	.	TGTGCCAGCAGCAAAGTAGGGCTAGCGGGAGCCCCGCCCCCCGAAGATACGCAGTATTTT	CASSKVGLAGAPPPEDTQYF
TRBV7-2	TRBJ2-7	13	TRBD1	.	TGTGCCAGCAGCTTGGGACAGATCTACGAGCAGTACTTC	CASSLGQIYEQYF
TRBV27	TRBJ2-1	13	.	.	TGTGCCAGCAGTTTATCGAGGGTCAATGAGCAGTTCTTC	CASSLSRVNEQFF
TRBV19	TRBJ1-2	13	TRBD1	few	TGTGCCAGCCGGGACAGGGGAAACTATGGCTACACCTTC	CASRDRGNYGYTF
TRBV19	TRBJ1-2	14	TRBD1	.	TGTGCCAGTACCCTCTTGGGGACAGGCTATGGCTACACCTTC	CASTLLGTGYGYTF
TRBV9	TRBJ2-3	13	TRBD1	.	TGTGCCAGCAGCTCCAAGACAGGGTCCGGAATCTATTTT	CASSSKTGSGIYF
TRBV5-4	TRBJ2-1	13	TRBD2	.	TGTGCCAGCAGCCTGGGACTAACGGATGAGCAGTTCTTC	CASSLGLTDEQFF
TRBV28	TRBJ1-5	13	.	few	TGTGCCAGCACTTCAGGGGCCGGGCAGCCCCAGCATTTT	CASTSGAGQPQHF
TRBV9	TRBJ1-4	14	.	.	TGTGCCAGCAGCCCCGGGGAGAGTAATGAAAAACTGTTTTTT	CASSPGESNEKLFF